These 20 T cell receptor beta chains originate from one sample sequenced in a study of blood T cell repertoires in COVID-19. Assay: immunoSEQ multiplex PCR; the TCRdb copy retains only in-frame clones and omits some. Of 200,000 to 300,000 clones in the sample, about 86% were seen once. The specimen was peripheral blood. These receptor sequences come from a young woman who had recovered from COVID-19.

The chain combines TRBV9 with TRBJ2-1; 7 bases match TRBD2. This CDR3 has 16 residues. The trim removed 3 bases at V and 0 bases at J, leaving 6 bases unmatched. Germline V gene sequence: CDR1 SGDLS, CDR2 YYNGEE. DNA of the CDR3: TGTGCCAGCAGCGCAGGATGGGGGGGCTCCTACAATGAGCAGTTCTTC. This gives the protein CASSAGWGGSYNEQFF.

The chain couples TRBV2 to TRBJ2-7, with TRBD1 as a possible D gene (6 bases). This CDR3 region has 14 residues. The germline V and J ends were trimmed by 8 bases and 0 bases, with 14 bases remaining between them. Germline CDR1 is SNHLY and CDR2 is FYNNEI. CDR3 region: CASATGTNSYEQYF. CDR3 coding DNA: TGTGCCAGCGCAACCGGGACAAACTCCTACGAGCAGTACTTC.

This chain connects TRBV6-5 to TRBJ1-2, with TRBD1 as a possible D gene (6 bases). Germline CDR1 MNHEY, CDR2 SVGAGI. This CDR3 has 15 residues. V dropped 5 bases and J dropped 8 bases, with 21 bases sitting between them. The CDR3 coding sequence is TGTGCCAGCAGTCCCCCGGGACACAAACTCGGCGGCTACACCTTC. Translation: CASSPPGHKLGGYTF.

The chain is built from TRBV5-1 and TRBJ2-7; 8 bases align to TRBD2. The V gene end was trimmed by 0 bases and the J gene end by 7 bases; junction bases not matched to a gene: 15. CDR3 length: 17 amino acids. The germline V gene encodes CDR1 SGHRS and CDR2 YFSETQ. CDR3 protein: CASSLAGQGSGALEQYF. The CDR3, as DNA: TGCGCCAGCAGCTTGGCCGGTCAGGGTAGCGGGGCCCTGGAGCAGTACTTC.

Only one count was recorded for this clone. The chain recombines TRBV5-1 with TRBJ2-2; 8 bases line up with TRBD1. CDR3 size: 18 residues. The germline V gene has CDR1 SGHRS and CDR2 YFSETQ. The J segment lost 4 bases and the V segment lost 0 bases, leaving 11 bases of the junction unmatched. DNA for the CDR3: TGCGCCAGCAGCTTGGCACCAGTGGGGACAGGTGGCACCGGGGAGCTGTTTTTT. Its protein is CASSLAPVGTGGTGELFF.

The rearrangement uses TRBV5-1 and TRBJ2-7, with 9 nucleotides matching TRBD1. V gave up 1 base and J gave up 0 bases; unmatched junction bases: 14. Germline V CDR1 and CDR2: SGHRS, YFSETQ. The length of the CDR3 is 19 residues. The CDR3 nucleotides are TGCGCCAGCAGCTTGCCCAAAACTACAGGGGGCAACTTCTCCTACGAGCAGTACTTC. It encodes CASSLPKTTGGNFSYEQYF.

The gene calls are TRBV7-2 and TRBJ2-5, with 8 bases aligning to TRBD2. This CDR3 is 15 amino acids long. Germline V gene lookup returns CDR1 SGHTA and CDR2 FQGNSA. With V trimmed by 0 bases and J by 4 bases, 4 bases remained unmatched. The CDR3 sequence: CASSLAGLVRETQYF. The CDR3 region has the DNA TGTGCCAGCAGCTTAGCGGGACTAGTCAGAGAGACCCAGTACTTC.

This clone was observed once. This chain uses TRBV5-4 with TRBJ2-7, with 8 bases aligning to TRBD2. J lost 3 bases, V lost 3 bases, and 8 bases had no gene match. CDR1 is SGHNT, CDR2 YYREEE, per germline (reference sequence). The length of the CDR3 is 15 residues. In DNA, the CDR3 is TGTGCCAGCAGCTGGACGGGGGGGGGCGACTACGAGCAGTACTTC. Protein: CASSWTGGGDYEQYF. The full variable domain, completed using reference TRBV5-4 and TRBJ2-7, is ETGVTQSPTHLIKTRGQQVTLRCSSQSGHNTVSWYQQALGQGPQFIFQYYREEENGRGNFPPRFSGLQFPNYSSELNVNALELDDSALYLCASSWTGGGDYEQYFGPGTRLTVT.

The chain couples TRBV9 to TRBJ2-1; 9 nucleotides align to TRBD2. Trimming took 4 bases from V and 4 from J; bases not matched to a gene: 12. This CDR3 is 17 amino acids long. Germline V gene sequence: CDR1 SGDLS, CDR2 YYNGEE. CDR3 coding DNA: TGTGCCAGCAGCCTAGGAGTGGGCGGGGGGGCATACAATGAGCAGTTCTTC. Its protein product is CASSLGVGGGAYNEQFF.

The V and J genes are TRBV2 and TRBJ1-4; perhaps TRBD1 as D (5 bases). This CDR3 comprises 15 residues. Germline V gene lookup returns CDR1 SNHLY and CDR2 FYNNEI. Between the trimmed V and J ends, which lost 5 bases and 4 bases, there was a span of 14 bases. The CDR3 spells CASSRDSAGNEKLFF. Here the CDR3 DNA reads TGTGCCAGCAGTAGGGACTCTGCGGGTAATGAAAAACTGTTTTTT.

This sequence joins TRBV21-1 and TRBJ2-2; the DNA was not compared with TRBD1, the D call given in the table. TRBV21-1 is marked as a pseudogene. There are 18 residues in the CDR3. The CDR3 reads CASSKVWGGVRITGELFF. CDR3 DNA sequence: TGTGCCAGCAGCAAAGTATGGGGCGGAGTAAGGATCACCGGGGAGCTGTTTTTT.

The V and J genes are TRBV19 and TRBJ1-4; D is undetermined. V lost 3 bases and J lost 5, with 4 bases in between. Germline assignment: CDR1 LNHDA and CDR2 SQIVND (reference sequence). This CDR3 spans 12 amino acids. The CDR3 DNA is TGTGCCAGTAGTATGGCCAATGAAAAACTGTTTTTT. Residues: CASSMANEKLFF.

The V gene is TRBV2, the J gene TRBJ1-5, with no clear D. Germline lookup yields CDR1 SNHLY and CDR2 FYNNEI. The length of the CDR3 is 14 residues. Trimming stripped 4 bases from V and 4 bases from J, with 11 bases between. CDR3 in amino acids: CASSGTMGNQPQHF. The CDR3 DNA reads TGTGCCAGCAGTGGGACTATGGGGAATCAGCCCCAGCATTTT.

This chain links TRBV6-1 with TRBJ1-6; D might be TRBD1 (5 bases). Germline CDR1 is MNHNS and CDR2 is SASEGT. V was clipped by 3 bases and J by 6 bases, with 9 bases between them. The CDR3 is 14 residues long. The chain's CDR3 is CASSEAGGNSPLHF. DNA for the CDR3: TGTGCCAGCAGTGAGGCCGGGGGTAATTCACCCCTCCACTTT.

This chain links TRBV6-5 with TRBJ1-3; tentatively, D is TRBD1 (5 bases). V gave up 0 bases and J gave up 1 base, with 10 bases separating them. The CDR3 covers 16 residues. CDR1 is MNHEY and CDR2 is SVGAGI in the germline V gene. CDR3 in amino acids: CASSYSATGSGNTIYF. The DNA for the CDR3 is TGTGCCAGCAGTTACTCAGCTACAGGATCTGGAAACACCATATATTTT.

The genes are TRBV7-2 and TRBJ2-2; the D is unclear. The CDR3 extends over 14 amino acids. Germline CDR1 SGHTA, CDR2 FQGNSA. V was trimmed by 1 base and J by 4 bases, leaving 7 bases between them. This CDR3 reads CASSLGQVTGELFF. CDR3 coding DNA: TGTGCCAGCAGCTTAGGTCAGGTCACCGGGGAGCTGTTTTTT.

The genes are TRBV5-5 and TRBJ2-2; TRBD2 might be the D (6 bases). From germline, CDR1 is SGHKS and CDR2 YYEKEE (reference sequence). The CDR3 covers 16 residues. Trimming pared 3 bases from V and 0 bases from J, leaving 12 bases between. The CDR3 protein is CASSWGLPANTGELFF. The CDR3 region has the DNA TGTGCCAGCAGCTGGGGACTGCCCGCGAACACCGGGGAGCTGTTTTTT.

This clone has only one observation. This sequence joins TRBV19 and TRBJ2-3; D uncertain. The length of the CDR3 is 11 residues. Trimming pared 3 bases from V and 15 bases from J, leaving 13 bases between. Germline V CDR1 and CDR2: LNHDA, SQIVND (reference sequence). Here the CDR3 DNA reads TGTGCCAGTAGTATGTTCGGTCCGAGCTATTTT. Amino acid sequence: CASSMFGPSYF. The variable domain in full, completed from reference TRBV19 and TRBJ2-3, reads DGGITQSPKYLFRKEGQNVTLSCEQNLNHDAMYWYRQDPGQGLRLIYYSQIVNDFQKGDIAEGYSVSREKKESFPLTVTSAQKNPTAFYLCASSMFGPSYFGPGTRLTVL.

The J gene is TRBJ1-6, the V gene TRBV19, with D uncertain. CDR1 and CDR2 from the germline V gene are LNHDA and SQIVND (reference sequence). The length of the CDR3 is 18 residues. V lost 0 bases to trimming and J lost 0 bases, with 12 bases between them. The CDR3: CASSIDLAGSSYNSPLHF. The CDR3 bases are TGTGCCAGTAGTATAGATCTCGCCGGGAGCTCCTATAATTCACCCCTCCACTTT. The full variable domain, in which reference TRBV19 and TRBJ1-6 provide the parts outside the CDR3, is DGGITQSPKYLFRKEGQNVTLSCEQNLNHDAMYWYRQDPGQGLRLIYYSQIVNDFQKGDIAEGYSVSREKKESFPLTVTSAQKNPTAFYLCASSIDLAGSSYNSPLHFGNGTRLTVT.

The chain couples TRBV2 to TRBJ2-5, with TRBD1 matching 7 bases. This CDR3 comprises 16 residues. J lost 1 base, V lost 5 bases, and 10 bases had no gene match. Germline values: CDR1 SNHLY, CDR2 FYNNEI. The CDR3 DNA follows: TGTGCCAGCAGTCCGGTAGGGGGACAGATCCAAGAGACCCAGTACTTC. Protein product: CASSPVGGQIQETQYF.